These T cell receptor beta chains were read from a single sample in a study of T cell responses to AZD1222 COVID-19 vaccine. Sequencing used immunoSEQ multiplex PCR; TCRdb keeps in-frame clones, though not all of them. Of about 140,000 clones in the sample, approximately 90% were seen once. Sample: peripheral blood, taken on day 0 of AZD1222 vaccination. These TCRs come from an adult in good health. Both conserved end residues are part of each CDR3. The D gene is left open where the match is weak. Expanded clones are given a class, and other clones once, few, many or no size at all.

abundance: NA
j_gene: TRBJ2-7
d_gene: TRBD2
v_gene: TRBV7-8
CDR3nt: TGTGCCAGCAGCTTAGATATAGAGACTAGCGGGAGGTACGAGCAGTACTTC
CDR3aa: CASSLDIETSGRYEQYF

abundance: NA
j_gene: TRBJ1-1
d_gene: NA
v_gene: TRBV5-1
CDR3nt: TGCGCCAGCAGCTTGGCGGGGGGTAGTGGGAATTTCTTT
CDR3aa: CASSLAGGSGNFF

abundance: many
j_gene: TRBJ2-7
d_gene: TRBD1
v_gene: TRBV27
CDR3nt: TGTGCCAGCAGTTTCGACAGGGGGGGAATCTACGAGCAGTACTTC
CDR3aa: CASSFDRGGIYEQYF

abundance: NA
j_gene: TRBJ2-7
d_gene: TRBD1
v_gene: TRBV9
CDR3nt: TGTGCCAGCAGCGAGGGGACAGGGAACTCCTACGAGCAGTACTTC
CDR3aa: CASSEGTGNSYEQYF

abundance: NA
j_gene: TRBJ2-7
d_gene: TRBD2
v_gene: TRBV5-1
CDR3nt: TGCGCCAGCAGCTCGGATCTAGCGGTTGAGCAGTACTTC
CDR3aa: CASSSDLAVEQYF

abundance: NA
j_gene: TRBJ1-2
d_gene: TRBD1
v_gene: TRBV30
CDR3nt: TGTGCCCGGGGACAGTTCTATGGCTACACCTTC
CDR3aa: CARGQFYGYTF

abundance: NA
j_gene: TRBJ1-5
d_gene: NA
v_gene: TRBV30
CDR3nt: TGTGCCTGGAGTAAGCCCCCCAACAGGGTTCTACTCAATCAGCCCCAGCATTTT
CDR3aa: CAWSKPPNRVLLNQPQHF

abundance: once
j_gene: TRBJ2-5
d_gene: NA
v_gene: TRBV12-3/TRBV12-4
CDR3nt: TGTGCCAGCAGTTACGGGGGCTTGAAGACCCAGTACTTC
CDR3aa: CASSYGGLKTQYF

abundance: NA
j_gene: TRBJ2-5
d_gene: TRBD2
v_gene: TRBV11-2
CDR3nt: TGTGCCAGCAGCCTCTGGACTAGCGGGAGTGAGACCCAGTACTTC
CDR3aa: CASSLWTSGSETQYF

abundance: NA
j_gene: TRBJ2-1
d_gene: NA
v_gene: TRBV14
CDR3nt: TGTGCCAGCAGCCAAGCGGGCACGAGCTCCTACAATGAGCAGTTCTTC
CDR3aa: CASSQAGTSSYNEQFF

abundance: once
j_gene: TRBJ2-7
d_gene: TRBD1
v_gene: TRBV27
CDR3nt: TGTGCCAGCAGTTCCGGACAGGGAAGAGAGCAGTACTTC
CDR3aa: CASSSGQGREQYF

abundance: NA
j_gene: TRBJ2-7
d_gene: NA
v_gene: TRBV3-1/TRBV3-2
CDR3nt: TGTGCCAGCAGCCCGACCGGGTCGAGATACGAGCAGTACTTC
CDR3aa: CASSPTGSRYEQYF

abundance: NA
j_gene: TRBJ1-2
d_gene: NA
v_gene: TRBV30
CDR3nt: TGTGCCTGGAGGATAGACAGGAGCTATGGCTACACCTTC
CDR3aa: CAWRIDRSYGYTF

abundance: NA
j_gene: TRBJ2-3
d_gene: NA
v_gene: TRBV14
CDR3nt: TGTGCCAGCAGCGTCCGACAGGCCCCCACAGATACGCAGTATTTT
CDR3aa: CASSVRQAPTDTQYF

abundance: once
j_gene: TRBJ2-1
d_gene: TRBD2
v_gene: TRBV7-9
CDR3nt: TGTGCCAGCAGCTTAGCGGGAGGGCGCAATGAGCAGTTCTTC
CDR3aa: CASSLAGGRNEQFF

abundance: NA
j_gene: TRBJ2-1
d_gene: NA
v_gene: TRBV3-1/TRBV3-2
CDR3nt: TGTGCCAGCAGCAAGGAGGCTATTTATAATGAGCAGTTCTTC
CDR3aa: CASSKEAIYNEQFF

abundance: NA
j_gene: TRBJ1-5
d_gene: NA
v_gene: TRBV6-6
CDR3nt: TGTGCCAGCAGCCCCAGGGCGGAAGGTAGCAATCAGCCCCAGCATTTT
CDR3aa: CASSPRAEGSNQPQHF

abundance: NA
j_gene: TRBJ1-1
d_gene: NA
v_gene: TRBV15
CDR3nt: TGTGCCACCAGCAGGGCCGGGACGGTCGCCGGCGAAGCTTTCTTT
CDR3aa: CATSRAGTVAGEAFF

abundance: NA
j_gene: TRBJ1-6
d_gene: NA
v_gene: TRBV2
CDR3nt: TGTGCCAGCAGTGAAACAGCAGGACTGAATTCACCCCTCCACTTT
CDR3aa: CASSETAGLNSPLHF

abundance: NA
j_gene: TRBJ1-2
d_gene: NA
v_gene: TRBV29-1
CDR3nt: TGCAGCGCCAGGGTTTTGGGCTATGGCTACACCTTC
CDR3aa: CSARVLGYGYTF

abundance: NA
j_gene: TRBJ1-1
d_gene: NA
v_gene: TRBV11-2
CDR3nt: TGTGCCAGCAGCTGGGGGGCTAGCACTGAAGCTTTCTTT
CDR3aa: CASSWGASTEAFF

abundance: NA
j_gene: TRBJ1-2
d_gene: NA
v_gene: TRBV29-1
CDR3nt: TGCAGCGTTGAAGACGGGACACCCGGCTACACCTTC
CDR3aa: CSVEDGTPGYTF

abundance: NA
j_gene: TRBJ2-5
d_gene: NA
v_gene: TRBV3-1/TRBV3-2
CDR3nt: TGTGCCAGCAGCTATAAAGCCCTAGTGAATCAAGAGACCCAGTACTTC
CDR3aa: CASSYKALVNQETQYF

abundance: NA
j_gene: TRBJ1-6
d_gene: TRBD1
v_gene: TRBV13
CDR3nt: TGTGCCAGCAGCTTCTGGGACAGGGGCGATAATTCACCCCTCCACTTT
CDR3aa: CASSFWDRGDNSPLHF

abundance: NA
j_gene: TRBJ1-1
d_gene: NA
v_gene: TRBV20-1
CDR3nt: TGCAGTGCTAGTTCAACACAGGCAGCTGCTTTCTTT
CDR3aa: CSASSTQAAAFF

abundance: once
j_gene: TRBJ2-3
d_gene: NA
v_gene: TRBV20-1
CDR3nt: TGCAGTGCTAGTTCGCGGACTGGCACAGATACGCAGTATTTT
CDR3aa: CSASSRTGTDTQYF

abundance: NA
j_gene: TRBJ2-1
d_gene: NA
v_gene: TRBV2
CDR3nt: TGTGCCAGCAAAGACGGAAGCTCCTACAATGAGCAGTTCTTC
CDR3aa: CASKDGSSYNEQFF

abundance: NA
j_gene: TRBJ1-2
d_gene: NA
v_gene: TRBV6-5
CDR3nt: TGTGCCAGCACTAGGGGCCCCTCCGGAGACTATGGCTACACCTTC
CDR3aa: CASTRGPSGDYGYTF

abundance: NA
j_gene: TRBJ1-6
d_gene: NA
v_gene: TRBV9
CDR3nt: TGTGCCAGCAGCCTATCCGGGGGGGGCGCCCTCCACTTT
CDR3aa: CASSLSGGGALHF

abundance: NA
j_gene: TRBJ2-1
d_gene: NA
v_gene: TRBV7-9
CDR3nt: TGTGCCAGCAGCTTAGTTTCATCGGAATCGGAGCAGTTCTTC
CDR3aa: CASSLVSSESEQFF

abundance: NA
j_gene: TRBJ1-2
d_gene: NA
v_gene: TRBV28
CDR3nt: TGTGCCAGCAGTAACGGACAGAGAATCTATGGCTACACCTTC
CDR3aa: CASSNGQRIYGYTF

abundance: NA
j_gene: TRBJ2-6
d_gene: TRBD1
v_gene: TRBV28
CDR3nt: TGTGCCAGCAGTACCGGGACAGGGGTTCGGTGGGCCAACGTCCTGACTTTC
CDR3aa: CASSTGTGVRWANVLTF

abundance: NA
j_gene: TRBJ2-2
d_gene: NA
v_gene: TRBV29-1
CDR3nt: TGCAGCGTTGTCCAGGGGGGGAGCACCGGGGAGCTGTTTTTT
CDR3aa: CSVVQGGSTGELFF

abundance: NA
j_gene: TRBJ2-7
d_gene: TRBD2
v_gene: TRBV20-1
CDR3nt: TGCAGTGCTAGTCAGGGAGGGTTCGAGCAGTACTTC
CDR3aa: CSASQGGFEQYF

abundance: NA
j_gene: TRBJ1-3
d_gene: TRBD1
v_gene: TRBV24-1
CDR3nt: TGTGCCACCAGTGCCGGGACAGGGGTCGGAAACACCATATATTTT
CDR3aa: CATSAGTGVGNTIYF

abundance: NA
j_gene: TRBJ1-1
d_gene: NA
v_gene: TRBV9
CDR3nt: TGTGCCAGCAGCGTACAGAGCCAGAACACTGAAGCTTTCTTT
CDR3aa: CASSVQSQNTEAFF

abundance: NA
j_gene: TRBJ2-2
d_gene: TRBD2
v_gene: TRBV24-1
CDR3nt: TGTGCCACCAGTGATTTGGCCTTTCCGGGACTAGCGGGAGAGACCGGGGAGCTGTTTTTT
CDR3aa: CATSDLAFPGLAGETGELFF

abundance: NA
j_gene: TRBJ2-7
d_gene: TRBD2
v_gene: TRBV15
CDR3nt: TGTGCCACCGGAGAACAGCGGGGCTCCTACGAGCAGTACTTC
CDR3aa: CATGEQRGSYEQYF

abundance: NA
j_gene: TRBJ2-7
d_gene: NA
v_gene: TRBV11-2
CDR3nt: TGTGCCAGCAGCTTAGACTGGGAGCAGTACTTC
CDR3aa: CASSLDWEQYF

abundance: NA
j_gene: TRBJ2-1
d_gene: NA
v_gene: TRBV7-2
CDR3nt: TGTGCCAGCAGCTTAGATAGTGGGGCGGGGCACAATGAGCAGTTCTTC
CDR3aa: CASSLDSGAGHNEQFF

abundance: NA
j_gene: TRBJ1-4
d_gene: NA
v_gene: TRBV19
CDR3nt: TGTGCCAGTAGTAGGACGTCAACTAATGAAAAACTGTTTTTT
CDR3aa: CASSRTSTNEKLFF

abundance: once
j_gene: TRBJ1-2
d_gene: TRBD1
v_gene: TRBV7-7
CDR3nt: TGTGCTAGCATCGGGGACAGGGGGCCAGCTAACTATGGCTACACCTTC
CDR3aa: CASIGDRGPANYGYTF

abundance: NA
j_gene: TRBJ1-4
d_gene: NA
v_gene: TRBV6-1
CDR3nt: TGTGCCAGCAGTGATCGTATAAGGAAGGGAGGAAGTGAAAAACTGTTTTTT
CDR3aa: CASSDRIRKGGSEKLFF

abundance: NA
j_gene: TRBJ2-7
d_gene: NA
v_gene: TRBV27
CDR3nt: TGTGCCAGCAGTTTTTTCTCGGTCGGACTTAACGAGCAGTACTTC
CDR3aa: CASSFFSVGLNEQYF

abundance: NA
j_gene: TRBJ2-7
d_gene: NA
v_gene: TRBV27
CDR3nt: TGTGCCAGCAGACGTTCGGGAGTGACCTACGAGCAGTACTTC
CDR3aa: CASRRSGVTYEQYF

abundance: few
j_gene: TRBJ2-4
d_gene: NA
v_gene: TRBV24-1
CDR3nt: TGTGCCACCAGTGCCGGGAGGGGGCACATTCAGTACTTC
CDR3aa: CATSAGRGHIQYF

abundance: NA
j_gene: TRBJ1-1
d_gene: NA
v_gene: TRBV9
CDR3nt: TGTGCCAGCAGCGGTAGACAGTTTGGGGACACTGAAGCTTTCTTT
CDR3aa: CASSGRQFGDTEAFF

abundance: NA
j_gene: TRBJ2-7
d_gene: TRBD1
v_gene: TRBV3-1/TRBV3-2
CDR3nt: TGTGCCACCCAAGAGGGGGCGGACGGAGACTACGAGCAGTACTTC
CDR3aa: CATQEGADGDYEQYF

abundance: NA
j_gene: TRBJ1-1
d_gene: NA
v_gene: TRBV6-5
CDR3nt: TGTGCCAGCAGTTACCTTTATGAAGCTTTCTTT
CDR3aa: CASSYLYEAFF

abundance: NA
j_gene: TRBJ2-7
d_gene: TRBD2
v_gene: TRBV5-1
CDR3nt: TGCGCCAGCGGGTGGGGACTAGCTCCCTACGAGCAGTACTTC
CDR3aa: CASGWGLAPYEQYF

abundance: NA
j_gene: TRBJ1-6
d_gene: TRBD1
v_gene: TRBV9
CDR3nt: TGTGCCAGCAGCCGTGAGGGGGCCGGGGATTCACCCCTCCACTTT
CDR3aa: CASSREGAGDSPLHF

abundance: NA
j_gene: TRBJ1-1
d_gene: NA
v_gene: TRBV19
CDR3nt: TGTGCCAGTAGTCGGGACCCCAACACTGAAGCTTTCTTT
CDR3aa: CASSRDPNTEAFF

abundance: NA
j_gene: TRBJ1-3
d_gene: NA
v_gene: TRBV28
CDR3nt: TGTGCCAGCAGCCTTACCCAGACTGGAAACACCATATATTTT
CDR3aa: CASSLTQTGNTIYF

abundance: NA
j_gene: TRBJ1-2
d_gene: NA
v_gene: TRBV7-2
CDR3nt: TGTGCCAGCAGCCCAGCGTTCTATGGCTACACCTTC
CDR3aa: CASSPAFYGYTF

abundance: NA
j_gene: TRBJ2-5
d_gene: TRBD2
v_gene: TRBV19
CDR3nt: TGTGCCAGTAGTGCGGGACTAGCGGGAGGAGAGACCCAGTACTTC
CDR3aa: CASSAGLAGGETQYF

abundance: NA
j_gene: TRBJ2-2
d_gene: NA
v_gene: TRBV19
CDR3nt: TGTGCCAGTAGTAGTACAGGCGGGACCGGGGAGCTGTTTTTT
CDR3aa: CASSSTGGTGELFF

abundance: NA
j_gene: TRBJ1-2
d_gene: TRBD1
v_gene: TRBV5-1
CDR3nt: TGCGCCAGCAGCTTGATGACAGGGAACTATGGCTACACCTTC
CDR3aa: CASSLMTGNYGYTF

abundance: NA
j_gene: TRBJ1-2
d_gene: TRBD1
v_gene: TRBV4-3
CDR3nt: TGCGCCAGCAGCCAAGGACAGGGATCCTATGGCTACACCTTC
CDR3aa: CASSQGQGSYGYTF

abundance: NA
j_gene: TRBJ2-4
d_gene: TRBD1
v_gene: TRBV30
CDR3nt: TGTGCCTGGAGTGGTGGGGGACAGGGAGACATTCAGTACTTC
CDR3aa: CAWSGGGQGDIQYF